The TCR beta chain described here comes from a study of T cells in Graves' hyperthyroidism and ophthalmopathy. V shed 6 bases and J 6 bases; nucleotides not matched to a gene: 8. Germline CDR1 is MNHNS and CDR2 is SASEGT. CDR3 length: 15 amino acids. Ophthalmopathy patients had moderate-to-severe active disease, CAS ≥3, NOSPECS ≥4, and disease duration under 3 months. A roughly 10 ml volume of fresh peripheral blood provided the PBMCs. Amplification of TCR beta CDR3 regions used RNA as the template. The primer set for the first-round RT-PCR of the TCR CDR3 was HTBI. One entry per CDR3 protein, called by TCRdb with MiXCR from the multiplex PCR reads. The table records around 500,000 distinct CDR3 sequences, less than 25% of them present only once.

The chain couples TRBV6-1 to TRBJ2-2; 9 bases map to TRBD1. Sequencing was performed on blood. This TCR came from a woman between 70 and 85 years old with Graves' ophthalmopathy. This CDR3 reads CASSPGQGWSGELFF. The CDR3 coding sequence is TGTGCCAGCAGCCCGGGACAGGGCTGGTCCGGGGAGCTGTTTTTT.